These T cell receptor beta chains were read from a single sample in a study of OX40 agonist ivuxolimab in advanced cancers. TCRdb's copy holds only in-frame clones and misses some; the assay was immunoSEQ multiplex PCR. Seen here are around 92,000 clones, roughly 95% observed once, and the top ten hold around 0.17%. The starting material was CD4+ or CD8+ T cells sorted from blood, obtained in a trial of the OX40 agonist ivuxolimab. These receptors came from an adult with an advanced solid tumor such as melanoma, head and neck, liver or kidney cancer. Both conserved end residues are part of each CDR3. The D gene is left open where the match is weak. Not all rows give a size; the values are once, few, many and, for expanded clones, a class.

j_call	d_call	v_call	clone_size	cdr3_nt	cdr3_aa
TRBJ1-1	NA	TRBV5-4	NA	TGTGCCAGCAGCTTTTCAGTGGTTGGCACTGAAGCTTTCTTT	CASSFSVVGTEAFF
TRBJ2-2	TRBD2	TRBV7-2	NA	TGTGCCAGCACCCAGGGCCGGGGGGGAGGCAACACCGGGGAGCTGTTTTTT	CASTQGRGGGNTGELFF
TRBJ1-1	TRBD1	TRBV29-1	NA	TGCAGCGTTGAGTTGGGACAGGGCACTGAAGCTTTCTTT	CSVELGQGTEAFF
TRBJ1-2	NA	TRBV6-5	NA	TGTGCCAGCAGCCCAGGGTACGGCGATGGCTACACCTTC	CASSPGYGDGYTF
TRBJ1-2	NA	TRBV27	NA	TGTGCCAGCAGTGGCGGTAAGAGGGGCTACACCTTC	CASSGGKRGYTF
TRBJ2-1	NA	TRBV2	NA	TGTGCCAGCATTTACGGCTCGGATGAGCAGTTCTTC	CASIYGSDEQFF
TRBJ1-2	TRBD1	TRBV2	NA	TGTGCCAGCAGGACCACAGGGGGCAGGAAGAATGGCTACACCTTC	CASRTTGGRKNGYTF
TRBJ1-1	TRBD1	TRBV9	NA	TGTGCCAGCAGCGTAGGGGCAGGGGGGACCACTGAAGCTTTCTTT	CASSVGAGGTTEAFF
TRBJ2-7	TRBD2	TRBV7-9	NA	TGTGCCAGCAGCCCACTTCCGGGACTAGCGGGAGGGTACTCCTACGAGCAGTACTTC	CASSPLPGLAGGYSYEQYF
TRBJ2-3	NA	TRBV14	NA	TGTGCCAGCAGCCGCAGGGGGGTTGATACGCAGTATTTT	CASSRRGVDTQYF
TRBJ2-7	TRBD1	TRBV28	NA	TGTGCCAGCAGCCCGGGACAGCACTACGAGCAGTACTTC	CASSPGQHYEQYF
TRBJ2-1	TRBD1	TRBV4-1	NA	TGCGCCAGCAGCCAGGTAATCGGGACAGCCTACAATGAGCAGTTCTTC	CASSQVIGTAYNEQFF
TRBJ1-1	NA	TRBV29-1	NA	TGCAGCGCCCTAGGGGGGGGACCTATGGACACTGAAGCTTTCTTT	CSALGGGPMDTEAFF
TRBJ2-3	TRBD1	TRBV5-1	NA	TGCGCCAGCAGCTTATTGGGACAGGGGAGCACAGATACGCAGTATTTT	CASSLLGQGSTDTQYF
TRBJ1-1	TRBD1	TRBV7-3	NA	TGTGCCAGCAGCTCCGGGGACAGGGAAGCTTTCTTT	CASSSGDREAFF
TRBJ2-3	NA	TRBV11-1	NA	TGTGCCAGCAGCGGGTCATTCCTCACAGATACGCAGTATTTT	CASSGSFLTDTQYF
TRBJ1-3	NA	TRBV29-1	NA	TGCAGCGTTGGCCAAGAAAGCTCTGGAAACACCATATATTTT	CSVGQESSGNTIYF
TRBJ2-7	TRBD2	TRBV7-2	NA	TGTGCCAGCAGCTTAGAACCCCAACTAGCGGGAAGCTCCTACGAGCAGTACTTC	CASSLEPQLAGSSYEQYF
TRBJ2-7	NA	TRBV7-6	NA	TGTGCCAGCAGCTCGAACCTAGCTTTCGAGCAGTACTTC	CASSSNLAFEQYF
TRBJ1-6	NA	TRBV7-9	NA	TGTGCCAGCAGCTCGGGGACGGCGCATAATTCACCCCTCCACTTT	CASSSGTAHNSPLHF
TRBJ1-1	NA	TRBV4-3	NA	TGCGCCAGCAGCCAAGAGTGGGACACTGAAGCTTTCTTT	CASSQEWDTEAFF
TRBJ2-1	NA	TRBV5-8	NA	TGTGCCAGCAGCTTGGAGAGGGGAACCTCGTTGAAGGAGCAGTTCTTC	CASSLERGTSLKEQFF
TRBJ2-1	NA	TRBV9	once	TGTGCCAGTGGGCCTTGGGGGGCGCTTGACAATGAGCAGTTCTTC	CASGPWGALDNEQFF
TRBJ2-7	NA	TRBV10-3	NA	TGTGCCATCAGTGAGTCGTTGCCAGGGAGCTCCTACGAGCAGTACTTC	CAISESLPGSSYEQYF
TRBJ2-4	NA	TRBV19	NA	TGTGCCAGTAGTACCCCGGGGGCCCCCCACTTC	CASSTPGAPHF
TRBJ1-1	NA	TRBV6-5	NA	TGTGCCAGCAGTTACTCGTTCGCCGGGGAAGCTTTCTTT	CASSYSFAGEAFF
TRBJ1-1	NA	TRBV19	NA	TGTGCCAGCGGCTCCAGGACGGTGAACACTGAAGCTTTCTTT	CASGSRTVNTEAFF
TRBJ2-7	NA	TRBV6-5	NA	TGTGCCAGCAGTGAAAGGCAGGGGCAGTACTTC	CASSERQGQYF
TRBJ1-1	NA	TRBV5-5	NA	TGTGCCAGCAGCGGGACGAACACTGAAGCTTTCTTT	CASSGTNTEAFF
TRBJ2-1	TRBD2	TRBV2	NA	TGTGCCAGCAGCGGGACTAGCGGGAGCCTTCCGGGTTGGCAGTTCTTC	CASSGTSGSLPGWQFF
TRBJ2-3	TRBD2	TRBV5-1	NA	TGCGCCAGCAGCTTGGCCTTAGCGGGGGGTACCACAGATACGCAGTATTTT	CASSLALAGGTTDTQYF
TRBJ2-6	NA	TRBV7-6	NA	TGTGCCAGCAGCTCCTATTCTGGGGCCAACGTCCTGACTTTC	CASSSYSGANVLTF